The 9 T cell receptor beta chains in this list originate from one sample, sequenced in a study of cytomegalovirus exposure and HLA in healthy donors. TCRdb's copy holds only in-frame clones and misses some; the assay was immunoSEQ multiplex PCR. The sample holds over 150,000 clones, roughly 82% seen once. What was sequenced was PBMCs. These receptors all stem from a young woman in good health and CMV-seropositive.

The chain is built from TRBV6-5 and TRBJ1-5; 7 bases line up with TRBD1. The CDR3 runs 13 residues. Unmatched junction bases numbered 5, after V lost 6 bases and J lost 6 bases. In germline, CDR1 is MNHEY, CDR2 SVGAGI. CDR3 bases: TGTGCCAGCAGCTTAGACAGGGCTCAGCCCCAGCATTTT. Translating gives CASSLDRAQPQHF.

The V and J genes are TRBV13 and TRBJ2-1; 12 bases line up with TRBD2. This CDR3 spans 15 amino acids. Trimming took 5 bases from V and 3 from J; bases not matched to a gene: 2. Germline CDR1 is PRHDT and CDR2 is FYEKMQ (reference sequence). CDR3 in amino acids: CASSTLAGGYNEQFF. In DNA form, the CDR3 reads TGTGCCAGCAGCACACTAGCGGGAGGCTACAATGAGCAGTTCTTC.

V usage is TRBV15 and J usage is TRBJ2-7; possible D gene TRBD2, 6 bases. V was pared by 1 base and J by 5 bases, with 15 bases between. CDR3 length equals 15 residues. CDR1 is LNHNV and CDR2 is YYDKDF in the germline V gene (reference sequence). CDR3 sequence reads: CATSRGLWRAHEQYF. The CDR3 nucleotides read TGTGCCACCAGCAGAGGTCTCTGGAGGGCCCACGAGCAGTACTTC.

This clone was recorded once. The V gene is TRBV5-6, the J gene TRBJ2-7; 11 bases fit TRBD1. Germline V gives CDR1 SGHDT, CDR2 YYEEEE. The V and J ends lost 4 bases and 5 bases, in that order; junction bases with no gene match: 11. The CDR3 is 16 amino acids. As DNA, the CDR3 is TGTGCCAGCAGCCTGCCGGGACAGGGGGTGTTCGACGAGCAGTACTTC. Residues: CASSLPGQGVFDEQYF.

This chain connects TRBV6-1 to TRBJ1-3; D gene unclear. The CDR3 runs to 15 residues. Germline CDR1 reads MNHNS; CDR2 reads SASEGT. The ends were cut back, 1 base at V and 5 bases at J, with 12 bases in the middle. Written as DNA, the CDR3 is TGTGCCAGCAGTGAAGATTCAAACCAGAGAAACACCATATATTTT. This sequence encodes CASSEDSNQRNTIYF.

The V gene is TRBV14, the J gene TRBJ2-1; 14 nucleotides line up with TRBD2. This CDR3 has 17 amino acids. V lost 4 bases, J lost 4 bases, and 6 bases stayed unmatched. The germline gives CDR1 SGHDN, CDR2 FVKESK. For the CDR3, the DNA is TGTGCCAGCAGCCGCCGACTAGCGGGAGGGCCTTACAATGAGCAGTTCTTC. Amino acid sequence: CASSRRLAGGPYNEQFF.

This clone has just one count. The chain links TRBV28 to TRBJ2-3; TRBD1 agrees at 7 bases. This CDR3 has 17 amino acids. Germline V CDR1 and CDR2: MDHEN, SYDVKM. After removal of 5 bases from V and 0 bases from J, the junction contained 11 bases not matched to a gene. The CDR3 DNA reads TGTGCCAGCAGTCCGCCGGGACAGTCCTCTAGCACAGATACGCAGTATTTT. It codes for CASSPPGQSSSTDTQYF. The full variable domain, in which reference TRBV28 and TRBJ2-3 provide the parts outside the CDR3, is DVKVTQSSRYLVKRTGEKVFLECVQDMDHENMFWYRQDPGLGLRLIYFSYDVKMKEKGDIPEGYSVSREKKERFSLILESASTNQTSMYLCASSPPGQSSSTDTQYFGPGTRLTVL.

This chain links TRBV29-1 with TRBJ2-3; no clear D. V lost 5 bases and J lost 1, with 13 bases in between. This CDR3 comprises 14 residues. Germline CDR1 is SQVTM and CDR2 is ANQGSEA. CDR3 sequence: CSVLKALGTDTQYF. In DNA form, the CDR3 reads TGCAGCGTTCTTAAAGCGCTCGGCACAGATACGCAGTATTTT.

The V and J genes are TRBV9 and TRBJ2-3; D might be TRBD2 (6 bases). The CDR3 is 17 amino acids. Trimming removed 1 base at V and 0 bases at J, with 15 bases between. Germline CDR1 and CDR2: SGDLS and YYNGEE. This CDR3 is CASSVQVGGGSTDTQYF. Here the CDR3 DNA reads TGTGCCAGCAGCGTACAGGTAGGAGGAGGGAGCACAGATACGCAGTATTTT.